This T cell receptor (beta chain) was sequenced in a study of CD8+ T cells in alopecia areata. Overall study findings and caveats: During tofacitinib treatment, many expanded lesional clones remained in scalp and blood. Scalp clonality and expanded CD8+ clones among the top 100 fell significantly with tofacitinib.

Regarding this clone: As yet, its antigen is unknown.

The CDR3 has 14 residues. CDR1 MNHEY and CDR2 SVGAGI come from the germline V gene. V trimming: 9 bases; J trimming: 4 bases; junction bases outside the gene matches: 11. Described treatment: oral pan-JAK inhibitor, 5-10 mg twice daily. Sequencing used cDNA as its template, made by extracting RNA and reverse transcribing it. Data came from immunoSEQ multiplex PCR; TCRdb stores just in-frame clones and leaves some out. The data hold 190,000 or so clones, with roughly 60% observed a single time. The TCR originated in a human donor with alopecia areata. This sequence joins TRBV6-5 and TRBJ1-1; 7 nucleotides match TRBD1. Sequenced here: CD4+ T cells sorted from blood, sampled at week 24, from a patient treated with tofacitinib. This CDR3 is CASLQPGGITEAFF. The CDR3 nucleotides read TGTGCCAGTCTTCAGCCAGGGGGTATCACTGAAGCTTTCTTT.